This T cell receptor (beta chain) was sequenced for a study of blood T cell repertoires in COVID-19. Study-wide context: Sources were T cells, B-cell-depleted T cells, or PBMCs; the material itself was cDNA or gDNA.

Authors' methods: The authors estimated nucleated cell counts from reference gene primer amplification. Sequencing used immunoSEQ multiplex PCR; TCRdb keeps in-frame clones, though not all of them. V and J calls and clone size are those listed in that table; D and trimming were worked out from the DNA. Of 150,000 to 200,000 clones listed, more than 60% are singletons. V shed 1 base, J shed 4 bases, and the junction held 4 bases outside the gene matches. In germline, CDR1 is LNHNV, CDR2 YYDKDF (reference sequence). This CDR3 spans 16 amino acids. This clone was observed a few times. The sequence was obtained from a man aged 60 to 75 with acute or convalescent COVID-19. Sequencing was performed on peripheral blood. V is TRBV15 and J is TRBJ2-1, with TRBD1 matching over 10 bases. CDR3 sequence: CATSRATGGPYNEQFF. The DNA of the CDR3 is TGTGCCACCAGCAGAGCGACAGGGGGCCCATACAATGAGCAGTTCTTC.